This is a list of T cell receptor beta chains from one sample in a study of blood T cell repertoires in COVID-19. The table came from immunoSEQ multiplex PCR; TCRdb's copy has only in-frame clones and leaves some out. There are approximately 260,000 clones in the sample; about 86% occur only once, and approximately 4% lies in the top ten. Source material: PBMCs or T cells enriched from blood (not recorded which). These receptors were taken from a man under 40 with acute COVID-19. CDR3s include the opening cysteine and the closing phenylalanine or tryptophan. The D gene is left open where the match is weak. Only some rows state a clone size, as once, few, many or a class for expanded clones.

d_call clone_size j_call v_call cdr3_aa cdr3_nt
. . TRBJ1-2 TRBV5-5 CASSSTRITRYTF TGTGCCAGCAGCTCGACGAGGATAACTCGCTACACCTTC
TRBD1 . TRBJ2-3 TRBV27 CASRPGQNTPDTQYF TGTGCCAGCAGACCGGGACAGAACACCCCGGATACGCAGTATTTT
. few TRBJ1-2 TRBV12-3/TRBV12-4 CASRGDTGYGYTF TGTGCCAGCAGGGGGGACACTGGCTATGGCTACACCTTC
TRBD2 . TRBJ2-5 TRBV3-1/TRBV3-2 CASSSGTSGDQETQYF TGTGCCAGCAGCTCCGGGACTAGCGGAGATCAAGAGACCCAGTACTTC
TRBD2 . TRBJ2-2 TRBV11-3 CASSFAGGTGELFF TGTGCCAGCAGCTTTGCGGGAGGGACCGGGGAGCTGTTTTTT
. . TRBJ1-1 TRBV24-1 CATRAQGTEAFF TGTGCCACCAGAGCACAGGGCACTGAAGCTTTCTTT
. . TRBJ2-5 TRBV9 CASSVEVRQQETQYF TGTGCCAGCAGCGTAGAAGTCCGACAACAAGAGACCCAGTACTTC
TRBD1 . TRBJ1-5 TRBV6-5 CASSRNRGDQPQHF TGTGCCAGCAGCCGGAACAGGGGAGACCAGCCCCAGCATTTT
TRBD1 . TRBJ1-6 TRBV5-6 CASNHRQGFVSPLHF TGTGCCAGCAACCATCGACAGGGATTTGTCTCACCCCTCCACTTT
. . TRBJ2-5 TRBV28 CASSFEVRAAAQYF TGTGCCAGCAGTTTTGAGGTCCGTGCGGCGGCCCAGTACTTC
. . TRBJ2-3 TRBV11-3 CASSLRQSTDTQYF TGTGCCAGCAGCTTAAGACAGTCCACAGATACGCAGTATTTT
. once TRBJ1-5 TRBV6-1 CASSEAARQPQHF TGTGCCAGCAGTGAAGCCGCGCGACAGCCCCAGCATTTT
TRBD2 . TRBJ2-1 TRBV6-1 CASSEGGLAGLHQFF TGTGCCAGCAGTGAGGGTGGGCTAGCGGGCTTGCATCAGTTCTTC
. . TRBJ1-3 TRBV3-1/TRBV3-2 CASSQDRTNSGNTIYF TGTGCCAGCAGCCAAGATCGGACAAACTCTGGAAACACCATATATTTT
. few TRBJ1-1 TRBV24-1 CATSDPRQGIEAFF TGTGCCACCAGTGACCCTCGCCAGGGCATTGAAGCTTTCTTT
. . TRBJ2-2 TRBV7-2 CASSPPTGGNTGELFF TGTGCCAGCAGCCCACCGACCGGGGGAAACACCGGGGAGCTGTTTTTT
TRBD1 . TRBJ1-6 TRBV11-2 CASSFGQGNSPLHF TGTGCCAGCAGCTTTGGACAGGGGAATTCACCCCTCCACTTT